This entry describes one TCR beta chain. Its antigen is currently unknown. Germline V lookup: CDR1 SGHAT, CDR2 FQNNGV. The ends lost 4 bases at V and 4 bases at J; junction bases unmatched: 6. This CDR3 has 16 residues. The PCR was carried out with 60 Vbeta primers and 13 Jbeta primers. Sequencing used immunoSEQ multiplex PCR; TCRdb keeps in-frame clones, though not all of them. The sample records approximately 200,000 clones, roughly 78% being singletons. These data are taken from a study of cytomegalovirus exposure and HLA in healthy donors. Whole-study context: A prior study identified approximately 120 million unique TCR beta sequences from roughly 170 million T cells. HLA-typed donors contributed some 77 million unique TCRs, which were held in an early data release.

Study-level findings and limits: By a later analysis, the bulk of CMV-associated TCR beta chains appeared HLA-restricted. Researchers left out some V segments, among them TRBV6-2 and TRBV6-3, as indistinguishable.

The specimen sequenced was PBMCs. The chain has TRBV11-2 and TRBJ2-7; 14 bases align to TRBD2. This TCR came from a girl aged 10-17 years in good health and CMV-seropositive. In DNA form, the CDR3 reads TGTGCCAGCAGCTCGCGCGGACTAGCGGGGGGTTACGAGCAGTACTTC. This encodes CASSSRGLAGGYEQYF.